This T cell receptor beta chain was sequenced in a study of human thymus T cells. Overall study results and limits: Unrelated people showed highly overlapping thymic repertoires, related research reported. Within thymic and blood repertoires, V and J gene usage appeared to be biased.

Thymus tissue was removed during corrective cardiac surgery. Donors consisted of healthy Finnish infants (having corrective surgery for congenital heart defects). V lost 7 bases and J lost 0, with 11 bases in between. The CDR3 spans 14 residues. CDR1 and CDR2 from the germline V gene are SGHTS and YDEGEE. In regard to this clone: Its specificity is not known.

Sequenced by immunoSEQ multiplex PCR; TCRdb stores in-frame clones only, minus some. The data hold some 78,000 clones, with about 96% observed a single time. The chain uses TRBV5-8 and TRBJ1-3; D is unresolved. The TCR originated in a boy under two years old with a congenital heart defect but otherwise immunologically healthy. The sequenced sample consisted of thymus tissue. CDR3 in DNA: TGTGCCAGCCCGGCGAGCTTCTCTGGAAACACCATATATTTT. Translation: CASPASFSGNTIYF.